This TCR beta chain was observed in a study of control samples from healthy donors and cancer patients. CDR1 KGHSH and CDR2 LQKENI come from the germline V gene. CDR3 length equals 14 residues. With 1 base removed from V and 4 bases from J, the gap between germline ends came to 7 bases. Data came from immunoSEQ multiplex PCR; TCRdb stores just in-frame clones and leaves some out. The table records some 140,000 clones, just under 95% of them present only once. The chain recombines TRBV18 with TRBJ1-4; the D is unclear. The material sequenced was blood. The receptor comes from a man aged 40-55 years in good health. The CDR3 bases are TGTGCCAGCTCACCACGAGGGTATAATGAAAAACTGTTTTTT. Translating gives CASSPRGYNEKLFF.